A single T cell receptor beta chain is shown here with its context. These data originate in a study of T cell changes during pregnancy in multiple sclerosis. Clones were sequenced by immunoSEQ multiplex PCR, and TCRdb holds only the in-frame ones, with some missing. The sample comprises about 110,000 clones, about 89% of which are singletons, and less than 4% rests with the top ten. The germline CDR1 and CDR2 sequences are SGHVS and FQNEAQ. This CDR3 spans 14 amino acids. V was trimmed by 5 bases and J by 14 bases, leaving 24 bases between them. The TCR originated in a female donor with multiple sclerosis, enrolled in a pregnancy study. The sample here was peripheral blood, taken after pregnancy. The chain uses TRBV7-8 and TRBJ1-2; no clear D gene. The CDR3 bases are TGTGCCAGCAGCATGATACTCGGAGAGAGTCTCGTAACCTTC. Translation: CASSMILGESLVTF.